Following are 26 T cell receptor beta chains from one sample sequenced in a study of T cells in Graves' hyperthyroidism and ophthalmopathy. Researchers took RNA transcripts and amplified the TCR beta CDR3 regions from them. In the first-round RT-PCR of the TCR CDR3, the HTBI primer set was used. TCRdb redid the calling of the multiplex PCR reads with MiXCR, one entry per CDR3 protein. The sample lists more than 300,000 distinct CDR3 sequences; less than 20% were seen once. The source material was blood. Receptor source: a man aged 18 to 29 with Graves' ophthalmopathy.

The chain joins TRBV4-1 to TRBJ2-5; no reliable D call. Germline V CDR1 and CDR2: MGHRA, YSYEKL. CDR3 size: 14 residues. Trimming took 3 bases from V and 3 from J, leaving 11 bases between them. CDR3 region: CASSQVDSKETQYF. CDR3 nucleotide sequence: TGCGCCAGCAGCCAGGTCGACTCAAAAGAGACCCAGTACTTC.

The chain has TRBV9 and TRBJ1-3, with TRBD1 matching 8 bases. The V gene end was trimmed by 0 bases and the J gene end by 7 bases; junction bases not matched to a gene: 3. Germline V CDR1 and CDR2: SGDLS, YYNGEE. This CDR3 comprises 14 residues. Here the CDR3 reads CASSVETGGNTIYF. CDR3 bases: TGTGCCAGCAGCGTAGAAACAGGGGGGAACACCATATATTTT.

This clonotype has a count of ten or more. The chain uses TRBV18 and TRBJ2-7; 9 bases are shared with TRBD1. This CDR3 contains 16 residues. The V gene's germline CDR1 is KGHSH and CDR2 LQKENI. The V gene end was trimmed by 3 bases and the J gene end by 1 base; junction bases not matched to a gene: 7. CDR3 sequence (DNA): TGTGCCAGCTCACCCGAGGACAGGGGAGGATCCTACGAGCAGTACTTC. The encoded protein is CASSPEDRGGSYEQYF.

V and J are TRBV4-2 and TRBJ2-1; 8 bases match TRBD2. V shed 4 bases, J shed 9 bases, and the junction held 8 bases outside the gene matches. The CDR3 has 14 residues. Germline V CDR1 and CDR2: LGHNA, YNFKEQ. CDR3 residues: CASSPYGSGSEQFF. The CDR3 nucleotides read TGTGCCAGCAGCCCCTACGGGAGCGGGAGTGAGCAGTTCTTC.

This clonotype has ten or more counts. This rearrangement joins TRBV2 to TRBJ2-5; tentatively, D is TRBD1 (5 bases). V lost 2 bases and J lost 1, with 8 bases in between. This CDR3 comprises 14 residues. Germline CDR1 and CDR2: SNHLY and FYNNEI. For the CDR3, the DNA is TGTGCCAGCAGTGAAAGGGGCCTCCAAGAGACCCAGTACTTC. Its translation is CASSERGLQETQYF.

The sample holds many counts of this clonotype. This sequence joins TRBV12-3 or TRBV12-4 and TRBJ1-1; TRBD1 might be the D (5 bases). The CDR3 has 16 residues. V gave up 6 bases and J gave up 4 bases, with 21 bases separating them. The CDR3, as DNA: TGTGCCAGCAGAATGAGAGGGGAGGCGTCGAGCACTGAAGCTTTCTTT. Protein: CASRMRGEASSTEAFF.

In its sample, this clonotype was seen once. V usage is TRBV28 and J usage is TRBJ2-7; 9 bases match TRBD1. J was trimmed by 5 bases and V by 6 bases; bases with no gene match: 11. Germline V gives CDR1 MDHEN, CDR2 SYDVKM. The CDR3 contains 15 residues. The DNA of the CDR3 is TGTGCCAGCAGACAGCGGACAGGGGAAGCCCACGAGCAGTACTTC. Its translation is CASRQRTGEAHEQYF.

This clonotype was seen only a few times. The junction shows a germline mismatch at one end, possibly a read error. The chain couples TRBV28 to TRBJ1-5; D is perhaps TRBD1 (5 bases). Germline V gives CDR1 MDHEN, CDR2 SYDVKM. The CDR3 extends over 14 amino acids. The CDR3 region has the DNA TGTGCCTGCAGTTTGGGGGGGGTTTGGCAGCCCCAGCATTTT. Protein sequence: CACSLGGVWQPQHF.

This clonotype was observed many times. The chain has TRBV5-5 and TRBJ1-2; tentative D call: TRBD1 (5 bases). This CDR3 has 15 amino acids. CDR1 SGHKS and CDR2 YYEKEE come from the germline V gene (reference sequence). With 0 bases removed from V and 1 base from J, the gap between germline ends came to 10 bases. The CDR3, as DNA: TGTGCCAGCAGCTTGGCCGTGACAGATAACTATGGCTACACCTTC. Translation gives CASSLAVTDNYGYTF.

A few counts support this clonotype. The CDR3 reads CASSAIWGGEQFF. CDR3 DNA sequence: TGTGCCAGCAGCGCAATATGGGGGGGGGAGCAGTTCTTC. This chain connects TRBV14 to TRBJ2-1; 7 nucleotides align to TRBD2. In germline, CDR1 is SGHDN, CDR2 FVKESK. The CDR3 has 13 amino acids. V was clipped by 5 bases and J by 10 bases; unmatched bases: 8.

This chain joins TRBV5-1 and TRBJ1-1; a possible D gene is TRBD1 (5 bases). Trimming cost V 1 base and J 4 bases, with 14 bases left between them. The CDR3 contains 15 residues. The germline V gene encodes CDR1 SGHRS and CDR2 YFSETQ. Here the CDR3 DNA reads TGCGCCAGCAGCTTGTGGTCTAGCGGGGGCACTGAAGCTTTCTTT. This codes for CASSLWSSGGTEAFF.

This clonotype was counted between two and nine times. The rearrangement uses TRBV6-1 and TRBJ1-6, with D tentatively TRBD1 (6 bases). The CDR3 sequence is 14 residues long. CDR1 is MNHNS and CDR2 is SASEGT in the germline V gene. V was cut by 6 bases and J by 10 bases, with 16 bases left in between. The CDR3 coding sequence is TGTGCCAGCAGGAGGGACACACGGAGGTCACCCCTCCACTTT. Its translation: CASRRDTRRSPLHF.

V gene TRBV20-1 combines with J gene TRBJ2-1; 13 bases match TRBD2. V lost 6 bases and J lost 2; bases outside the gene matches: 4. Germline CDR1 is DFQATT and CDR2 is SNEGSKA (reference sequence). The CDR3 extends over 15 amino acids. The CDR3 sequence: CSATGLAGTYNEQFF. The CDR3 DNA reads as TGCAGTGCGACGGGACTAGCGGGGACCTACAATGAGCAGTTCTTC.

This chain joins TRBV6-1 and TRBJ2-2; 9 bases align to TRBD1. The CDR3 extends over 21 amino acids. Germline V gives CDR1 MNHNS, CDR2 SASEGT. Trimming took 4 bases from V and 4 from J; bases not matched to a gene: 22. This CDR3 is CASSGPTGTGTPLHVTGELFF. CDR3 bases: TGTGCCAGCAGTGGGCCTACCGGGACAGGGACCCCACTCCATGTCACCGGGGAGCTGTTTTTT.

This clonotype has ten or more counts. The chain uses TRBV11-2 and TRBJ2-1, with TRBD2 identical over 9 bases. J lost 9 bases, V lost 1 base, and 4 bases had no gene match. This CDR3 has 14 residues. Germline CDR1 reads SGHAT; CDR2 reads FQNNGV. The CDR3 spells CASSLGGGGGEQFF. The CDR3 region has the DNA TGTGCCAGCAGCTTAGGCGGGGGGGGTGGTGAGCAGTTCTTC. The full variable domain, in which reference TRBV11-2 and TRBJ2-1 provide the parts outside the CDR3, is EAGVAQSPRYKIIEKRQSVAFWCNPISGHATLYWYQQILGQGPKLLIQFQNNGVVDDSQLPKDRFSAERLKGVDSTLKIQPAKLEDSAVYLCASSLGGGGGEQFFGPGTRLTVL.

This clonotype was seen only a few times. The V gene is TRBV5-1, the J gene TRBJ2-1; D unclear. The CDR3 runs 13 residues. From germline, CDR1 is SGHRS and CDR2 YFSETQ. V lost 3 bases and J 8 bases, leaving 12 bases between the germline ends. This chain's CDR3 is CASSSSAGYEQFF. The DNA for the CDR3 is TGCGCCAGCAGCTCCTCAGCCGGTTATGAGCAGTTCTTC.

The genes are TRBV13 and TRBJ2-4; D is possibly TRBD1 or TRBD2 (5 bases each). Germline V lookup: CDR1 PRHDT, CDR2 FYEKMQ (reference sequence). The CDR3 totals 15 residues. V was shortened by 6 bases and J by 2 bases, with 14 bases between the two germline ends. For the CDR3, the DNA is TGTGCCAGCAGTGAGGCTTGGGGGTCCAAAAACATTCAGTACTTC. Amino acid sequence: CASSEAWGSKNIQYF.

A few counts support this clonotype. The V gene is TRBV6-1, the J gene TRBJ1-5, with D possibly TRBD1 on 6 matching bases. There are 16 residues in the CDR3. Germline V CDR1 and CDR2: MNHNS, SASEGT. The germline V and J ends were trimmed by 6 bases and 6 bases, with 21 bases remaining between them. The CDR3 is CASSDQGPLGSQPQHF. CDR3 nucleotides: TGTGCCAGCAGCGACCAGGGGCCACTAGGGAGTCAGCCCCAGCATTTT.

This clonotype has more than one count but fewer than ten. This chain connects TRBV6-5 to TRBJ2-3, with D uncertain. The V gene's germline CDR1 is MNHEY and CDR2 SVGAGI. The V gene lost 0 bases and the J gene lost 3 bases, with 7 bases spanning the gap. The length of the CDR3 is 14 residues. The CDR3 coding sequence is TGTGCCAGCAGTTACTCGTCCAGGACAGATACGCAGTATTTT. Its protein is CASSYSSRTDTQYF.

The chain links TRBV4-1 to TRBJ1-6; D is uncertain. CDR3 size: 15 residues. Trimming removed 3 bases at V and 5 bases at J, with 11 bases between. Germline V CDR1 and CDR2: MGHRA, YSYEKL. The CDR3 DNA is TGCGCCAGCAGCCAGCCGTCCTGGGATAATTCACCCCTCCACTTT. Translation gives CASSQPSWDNSPLHF.

This clonotype was picked up many times. The chain carries TRBV18 and TRBJ2-2; no clear D gene. Trimming left V 5 bases short and J 1 base short, with 8 bases between. The CDR3 runs 14 residues. Looked up from germline, CDR1 is KGHSH and CDR2 is LQKENI. CDR3 loop: CASSESGNTGELFF. In nucleotides, the CDR3 is TGTGCCAGCTCAGAATCGGGGAACACCGGGGAGCTGTTTTTT.

This clonotype was recorded many times. This rearrangement joins TRBV2 to TRBJ2-2, with a possible D match to TRBD1 (6 bases). Trimming removed 4 bases from V and 6 bases from J, with 12 bases in between. CDR1 and CDR2 (germline): SNHLY, FYNNEI. The CDR3 is made up of 14 amino acids. The CDR3 nucleotides are TGTGCCAGCAGTGGGGGGCAGGGTCCCGGGGAGCTGTTTTTT. This gives the protein CASSGGQGPGELFF. Supplemented by reference TRBV2 and TRBJ2-2, the full variable domain reads EPEVTQTPSHQVTQMGQEVILRCVPISNHLYFYWYRQILGQKVEFLVSFYNNEISEKSEIFDDQFSVERPDGSNFTLKIRSTKLEDSAMYFCASSGGQGPGELFFGEGSRLTVL.

In its sample, this clonotype was seen a few times. The J gene is TRBJ2-6, the V gene TRBV20-1; a weak D match, TRBD1 (5 bases). This CDR3 has 15 residues. Deletions cut 2 bases from V and 2 bases from J, with 10 bases between. Germline lookup yields CDR1 DFQATT and CDR2 SNEGSKA (reference sequence). CDR3 nucleotides: TGCAGTGCTAGAAGATGGGGCACTGGGGCCAACGTCCTGACTTTC. This codes for CSARRWGTGANVLTF.

There are a few counts of this clonotype. The chain couples TRBV15 to TRBJ1-6; tentative D call: TRBD1 (5 bases). The CDR3 spans 16 residues. The V end was cut by 5 bases, the J end by 1 base, with 12 bases between. Germline CDR1 LNHNV, CDR2 YYDKDF (reference sequence). CDR3 sequence reads: CATSPREGSYNSPLHF. The DNA for the CDR3 is TGTGCCACCAGCCCCAGGGAGGGATCCTATAATTCACCCCTCCACTTT.

This clonotype was counted many times. The V and J genes are TRBV7-2 and TRBJ2-7; D may be TRBD1 or TRBD2 (6 bases each). The CDR3 consists of 15 residues. V lost 1 base to trimming and J lost 3 bases, with 13 bases between them. The germline CDR1 and CDR2 sequences are SGHTA and FQGNSA. The CDR3: CASSLVGGRDYEQYF. The CDR3 DNA reads TGTGCCAGCAGCTTAGTAGGGGGGCGCGACTACGAGCAGTACTTC.

This clonotype occurred many times. V usage is TRBV11-2 and J usage is TRBJ1-2; D is unclear. CDR3 length equals 16 residues. Trimming pared 4 bases from V and 4 bases from J, leaving 19 bases between. The V gene's germline CDR1 is SGHAT and CDR2 FQNNGV. The CDR3 spells CASSYITSQDFYGYTF. The CDR3, as DNA: TGTGCCAGCAGCTACATAACCTCCCAGGATTTCTATGGCTACACCTTC.